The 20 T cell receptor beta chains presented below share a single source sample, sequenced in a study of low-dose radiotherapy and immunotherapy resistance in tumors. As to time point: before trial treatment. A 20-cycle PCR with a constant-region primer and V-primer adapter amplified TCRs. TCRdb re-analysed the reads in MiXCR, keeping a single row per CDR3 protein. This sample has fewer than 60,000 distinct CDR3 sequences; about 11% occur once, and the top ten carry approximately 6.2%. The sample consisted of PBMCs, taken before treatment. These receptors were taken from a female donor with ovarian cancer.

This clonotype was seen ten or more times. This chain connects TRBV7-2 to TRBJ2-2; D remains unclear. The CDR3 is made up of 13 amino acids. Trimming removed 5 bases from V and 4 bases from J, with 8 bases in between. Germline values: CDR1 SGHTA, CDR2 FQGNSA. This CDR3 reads CASSPQFTGELFF. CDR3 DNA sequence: TGTGCCAGCAGCCCACAGTTCACCGGGGAGCTGTTTTTT.

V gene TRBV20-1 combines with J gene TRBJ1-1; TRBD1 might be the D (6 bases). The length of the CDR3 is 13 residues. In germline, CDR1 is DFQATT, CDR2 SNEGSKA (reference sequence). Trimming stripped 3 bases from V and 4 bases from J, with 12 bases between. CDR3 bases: TGCAGTGCTAGTAGTGGGGGCGTCACTGAAGCTTTCTTT. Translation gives CSASSGGVTEAFF.

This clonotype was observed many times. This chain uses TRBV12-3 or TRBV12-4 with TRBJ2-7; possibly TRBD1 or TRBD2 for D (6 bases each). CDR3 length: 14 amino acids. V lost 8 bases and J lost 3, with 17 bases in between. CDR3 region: CASAKGEDFYEQYF. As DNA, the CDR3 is TGTGCCAGCGCCAAGGGGGAGGACTTCTACGAGCAGTACTTC.

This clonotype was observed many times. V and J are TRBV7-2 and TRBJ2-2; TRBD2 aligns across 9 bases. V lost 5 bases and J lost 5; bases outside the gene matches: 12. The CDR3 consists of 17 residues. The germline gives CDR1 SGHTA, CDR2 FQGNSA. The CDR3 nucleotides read TGTGCCAGCAGCCCTCTGGCGCGGGGGGGCGGAACCGGGGAGCTGTTTTTT. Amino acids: CASSPLARGGGTGELFF.

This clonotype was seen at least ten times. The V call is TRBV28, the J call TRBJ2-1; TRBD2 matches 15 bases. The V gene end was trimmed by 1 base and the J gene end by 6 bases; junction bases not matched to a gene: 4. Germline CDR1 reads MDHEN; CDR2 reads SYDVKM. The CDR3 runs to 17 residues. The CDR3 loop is CASSLSRTSGRVNEQFF. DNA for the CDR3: TGTGCCAGCAGTTTATCTCGGACTAGCGGGAGGGTCAATGAGCAGTTCTTC.

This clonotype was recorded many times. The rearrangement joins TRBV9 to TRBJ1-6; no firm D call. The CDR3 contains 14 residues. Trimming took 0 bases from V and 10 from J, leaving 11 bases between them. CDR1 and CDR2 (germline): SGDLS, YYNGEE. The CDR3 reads CASSVAREGSPLHF. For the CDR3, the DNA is TGTGCCAGCAGCGTAGCTAGAGAAGGGTCACCCCTCCACTTT.

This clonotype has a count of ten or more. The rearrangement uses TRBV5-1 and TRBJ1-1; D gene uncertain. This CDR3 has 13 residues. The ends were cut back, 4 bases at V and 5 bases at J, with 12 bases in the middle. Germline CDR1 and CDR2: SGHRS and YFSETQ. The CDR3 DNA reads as TGCGCCAGCAGCCCCGGCGGGCAGACTGAAGCTTTCTTT. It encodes CASSPGGQTEAFF.

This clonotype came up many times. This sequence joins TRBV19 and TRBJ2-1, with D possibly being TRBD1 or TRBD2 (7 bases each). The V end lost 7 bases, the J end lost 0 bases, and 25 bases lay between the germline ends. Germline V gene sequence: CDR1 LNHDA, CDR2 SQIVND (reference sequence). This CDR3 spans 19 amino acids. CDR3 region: CASNMGNRGGYGSYNEQFF. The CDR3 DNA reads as TGTGCCAGTAACATGGGGAACAGGGGAGGGTACGGCTCCTACAATGAGCAGTTCTTC.

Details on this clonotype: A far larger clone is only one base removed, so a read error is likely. The CDR3 DNA reads as TGTGCCAGCAATGGCCCAGCACTTTACAATGAGCAGTACTTC. This codes for CASNGPALYNEQYF. The chain is built from TRBV6-1 and TRBJ2-7; D is uncertain. Germline V CDR1 and CDR2: MNHNS, SASEGT. V lost 7 bases and J lost 7, with 20 bases in between. CDR3 length: 14 amino acids.

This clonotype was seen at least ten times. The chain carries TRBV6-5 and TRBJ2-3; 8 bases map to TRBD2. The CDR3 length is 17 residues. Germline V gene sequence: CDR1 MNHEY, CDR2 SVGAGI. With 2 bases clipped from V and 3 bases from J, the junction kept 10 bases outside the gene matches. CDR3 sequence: CASSYVGLVAGTDTQYF. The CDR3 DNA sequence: TGTGCCAGCAGTTACGTCGGACTGGTAGCGGGGACAGATACGCAGTATTTT.

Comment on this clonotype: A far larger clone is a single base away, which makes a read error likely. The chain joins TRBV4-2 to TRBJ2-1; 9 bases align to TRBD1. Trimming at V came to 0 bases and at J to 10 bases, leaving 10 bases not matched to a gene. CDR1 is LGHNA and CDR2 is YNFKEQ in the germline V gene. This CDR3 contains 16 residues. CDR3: CASSQEGGTGSYEQFF. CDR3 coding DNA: TGTGCCAGCAGCCAAGAAGGAGGGACAGGGTCCTACGAGCAGTTCTTC.

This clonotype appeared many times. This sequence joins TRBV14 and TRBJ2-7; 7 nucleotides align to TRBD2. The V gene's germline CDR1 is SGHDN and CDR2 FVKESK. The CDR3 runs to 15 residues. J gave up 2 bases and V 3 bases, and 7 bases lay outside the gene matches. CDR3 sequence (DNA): TGTGCCAGCAGCCATACAGCGGGACTACCCTACGAGCAGTACTTC. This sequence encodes CASSHTAGLPYEQYF. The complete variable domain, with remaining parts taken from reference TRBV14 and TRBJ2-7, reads EAGVTQFPSHSVIEKGQTVTLRCDPISGHDNLYWYRRVMGKEIKFLLHFVKESKQDESGMPNNRFLAERTGGTYSTLKVQPAELEDSGVYFCASSHTAGLPYEQYFGPGTRLTVT.

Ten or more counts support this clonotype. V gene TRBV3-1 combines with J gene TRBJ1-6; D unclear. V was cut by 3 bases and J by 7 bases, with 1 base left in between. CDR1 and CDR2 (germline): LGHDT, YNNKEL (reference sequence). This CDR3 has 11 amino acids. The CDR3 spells CASSQNSPLHF. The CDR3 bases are TGTGCCAGCAGCCAGAATTCACCCCTCCACTTT.

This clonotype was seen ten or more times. CDR3 nucleotide sequence: TGCGCCAGCAGCTTTCCAGGGATCGGGGAGCAGTACTTC. Its translation: CASSFPGIGEQYF. J is TRBJ2-7 and V is TRBV5-1; maybe TRBD1 (5 bases). The CDR3 has 13 residues. The germline V gene has CDR1 SGHRS and CDR2 YFSETQ. Trimming cost V 2 bases and J 7 bases, with 13 bases left between them.

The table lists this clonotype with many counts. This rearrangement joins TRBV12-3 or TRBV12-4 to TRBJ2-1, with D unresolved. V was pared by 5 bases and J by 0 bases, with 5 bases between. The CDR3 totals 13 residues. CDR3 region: CASSPSSYNEQFF. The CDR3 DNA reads TGTGCCAGCAGTCCGAGCTCCTACAATGAGCAGTTCTTC.

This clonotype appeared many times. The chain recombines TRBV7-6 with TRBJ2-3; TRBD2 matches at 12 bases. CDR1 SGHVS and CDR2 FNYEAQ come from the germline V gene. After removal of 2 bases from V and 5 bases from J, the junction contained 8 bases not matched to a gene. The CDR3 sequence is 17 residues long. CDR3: CASSLRLAGGLGDTQYF. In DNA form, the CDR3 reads TGTGCCAGCAGCTTACGGCTAGCGGGGGGGCTCGGAGATACGCAGTATTTT.

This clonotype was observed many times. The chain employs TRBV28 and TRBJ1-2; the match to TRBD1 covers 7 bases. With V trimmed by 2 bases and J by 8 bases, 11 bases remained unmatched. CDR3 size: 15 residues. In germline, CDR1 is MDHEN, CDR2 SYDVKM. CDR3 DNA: TGTGCCAGCAGTTTAACCCGACAGGGCTTAAGGGGCTACACCTTC. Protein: CASSLTRQGLRGYTF.

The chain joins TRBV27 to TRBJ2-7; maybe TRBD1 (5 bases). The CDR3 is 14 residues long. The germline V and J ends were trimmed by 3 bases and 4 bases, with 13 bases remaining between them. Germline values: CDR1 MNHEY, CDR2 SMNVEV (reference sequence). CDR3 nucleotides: TGTGCCAGCAGTTTCCAGAGGACACGGTACGAGCAGTACTTC. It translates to CASSFQRTRYEQYF.

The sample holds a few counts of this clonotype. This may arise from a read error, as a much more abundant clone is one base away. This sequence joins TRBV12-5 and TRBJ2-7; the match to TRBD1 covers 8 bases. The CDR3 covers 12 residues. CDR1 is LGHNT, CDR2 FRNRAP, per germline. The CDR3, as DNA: TGTGTTAGTGGAGGACAGGGCTACGAGCAGTACTTC. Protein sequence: CVSGGQGYEQYF.

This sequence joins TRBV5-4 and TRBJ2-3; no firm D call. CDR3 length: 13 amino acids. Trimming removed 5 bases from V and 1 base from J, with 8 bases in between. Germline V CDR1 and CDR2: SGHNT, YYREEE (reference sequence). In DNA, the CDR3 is TGTGCCAGCAGGGACCCACGCACAGATACGCAGTATTTT. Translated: CASRDPRTDTQYF.